This TCR beta chain was sequenced for a study of blood T cell repertoires in COVID-19. Study information: COVID-19 samples collected from the United States, Italy and Spain covered acute and convalescent phases.

As processed by the authors: Amplification with reference gene primers provided the estimates of nucleated cell counts. This table comes from immunoSEQ multiplex PCR, and its TCRdb copy is limited to in-frame clones, with some not included. The V and J calls and clone size come from that table; D and trimming were worked out from the DNA. The top ten clones hold about 9.4% of a sample with approximately 250,000 clones, 88% of them seen once. Seattle-derived patients entered the study during active infection and were followed longitudinally. The germline V gene encodes CDR1 LNHDA and CDR2 SQIVND (reference sequence). After removal of 2 bases from V and 2 bases from J, the junction contained 5 bases not matched to a gene. CDR3 length: 15 amino acids.

Sample: peripheral blood. The chain links TRBV19 to TRBJ2-7; 8 nucleotides match TRBD1. The clonotype comes from a woman between 65 and 79 years old with COVID-19, enrolled during active disease. The CDR3 DNA sequence: TGTGCCAGTAGTATAAGGCCAGGGGGCCCCTACGAGCAGTACTTC. Encoded protein: CASSIRPGGPYEQYF.